This T cell receptor beta chain was captured in a study of identifying expanded T cells in peripheral blood. Points from the study as a whole: Approximately 2-week clone count variance significantly increased as total template count grew. About 1.2 clones differed between technical replicates, versus approximately 17 and 20 over time.

Here immunoSEQ multiplex PCR was the method, and the copy in TCRdb shows in-frame clones only, minus some. The sample contains 75,000 to 90,000 clones, 70% to 90% of which appear only once. Healthy donors had no documented immune events, such as infections, while sampled. Of note for this clone: Antigen unknown.

Germline V gene lookup returns CDR1 SGHTA and CDR2 FQGNSA. The CDR3 has 16 amino acids. After removal of 2 bases from V and 4 bases from J, the junction contained 6 bases not matched to a gene. Material for sequencing was blood. The sequence was obtained from a person between 18 and 69 years old in good health. The chain couples TRBV7-2 to TRBJ2-3; 10 nucleotides agree with TRBD2. The CDR3 spells CASSLFGLAGADTQYF. The CDR3 DNA reads TGTGCCAGCAGCTTATTCGGGCTAGCGGGGGCAGATACGCAGTATTTT.